These 17 T cell receptor beta chains came from one sample sequenced in a study of spatial heterogeneity in lung cancer (dated by TCRdb to the late 2010s). Receptor amplification or capture employed 5' RACE. TCRdb names NextSeq 500 as the instrument used. Using fastp at Q25 and MiXCR, TCRdb reprocessed the public reads and kept productive beta chains. Merged by CDR3 protein, the rows form single entries marked with the most common genes and DNA. The table for this sample lists approximately 100,000 distinct CDR3 sequences; less than 20% of them were counted only once. The ten largest clones capture 21% of the sample. What this sample's time point label stands for: blood at routine non-recurrence follow-up after resection. The sequencing used PBMCs, collected at follow-up. Receptors were obtained from a male donor with early-stage non-small cell lung cancer.

This chain uses TRBV20-1 with TRBJ2-5, with D possibly TRBD1 on 7 matching bases. With 5 bases removed from V and 1 base from J, the gap between germline ends came to 8 bases. CDR3 length: 12 amino acids. The germline CDR1 and CDR2 sequences are DFQATT and SNEGSKA (reference sequence). CDR3 DNA: TGCAGTGCTCAGGGGGGCCAAGAGACCCAGTACTTC. Its protein is CSAQGGQETQYF.

The chain employs TRBV27 and TRBJ2-1; D is unclear. The germline V gene has CDR1 MNHEY and CDR2 SMNVEV (reference sequence). The CDR3 is 14 residues long. Trimming took 4 bases from V and 3 from J, leaving 10 bases between them. The CDR3 here is CASSYRGIYNEQFF. The CDR3 region has the DNA TGTGCCAGCAGTTATCGTGGAATCTACAATGAGCAGTTCTTC.

The V and J genes are TRBV6-5 and TRBJ2-2; 10 bases fit TRBD1. The germline V gene encodes CDR1 MNHEY and CDR2 SVGAGI. V was pared by 5 bases and J by 3 bases, with 6 bases of the junction left unmatched. The CDR3 is 16 residues long. CDR3 amino acids: CASSQSGTGDTGELFF. The DNA of the CDR3 is TGTGCCAGCAGTCAATCCGGGACAGGGGACACCGGGGAGCTGTTTTTT.

J is TRBJ1-2 and V is TRBV10-2; D may be TRBD1 (6 bases). The CDR3 has 16 residues. Germline CDR1 reads WSHSY; CDR2 reads SAAADI. Deletions cut 0 bases from V and 2 bases from J, with 13 bases between. The CDR3 region has the DNA TGCGCCAGCAGTGAGTCGGGTACAGGGCTGAACTATGGCTACACCTTC. It encodes CASSESGTGLNYGYTF.

This clonotype is labeled medium-sized. The chain has TRBV6-5 and TRBJ2-2, with D possibly TRBD1 on 5 matching bases. The CDR3 has 21 residues. Trimming removed 1 base from V and 9 bases from J, with 33 bases in between. CDR1 and CDR2 (germline): MNHEY, SVGAGI. For the CDR3, the DNA is TGTGCCAGCAGTTACTTTGGGGTCCCGTTGGGTGACAGAGCCACCGGCAGGGAGCTGTTTTTT. It encodes CASSYFGVPLGDRATGRELFF.

This clonotype has more than one count but fewer than ten. The gene calls are TRBV11-2 and TRBJ2-4; D call uncertain. Germline V gives CDR1 SGHAT, CDR2 FQNNGV. CDR3 length: 13 amino acids. Trimming took off 5 bases at V and 7 bases at J, with 12 bases between the two ends. The CDR3: CASSPVSANIQYF. The CDR3 DNA reads TGTGCCAGCAGCCCCGTCTCCGCGAACATTCAGTACTTC.

Ten or more counts support this clonotype. The rearrangement links TRBV20-1 to TRBJ1-2; 7 nucleotides match TRBD1. Germline-derived CDR1 and CDR2 are DFQATT and SNEGSKA (reference sequence). The V gene end was trimmed by 0 bases and the J gene end by 6 bases; junction bases not matched to a gene: 4. The CDR3 is made up of 13 amino acids. CDR3 loop: CSAREIGGNGYTF. The CDR3 bases are TGCAGTGCTAGAGAAATAGGGGGCAATGGCTACACCTTC.

This clonotype turned up a few times. J is TRBJ2-1 and V is TRBV18; 8 bases are a match to TRBD1. Germline trimming cut 5 bases from V and 5 bases from J; bases unmatched to any gene: 5. The CDR3 extends over 14 amino acids. Germline V CDR1 and CDR2: KGHSH, LQKENI. The CDR3 protein is CASSRGQVDNEQFF. The CDR3 bases are TGTGCCAGCTCAAGGGGACAGGTGGACAATGAGCAGTTCTTC.

The CDR3 reads CASRRQGAATAGELFF. CDR3 bases: TGTGCCAGCCGCCGACAGGGGGCCGCGACCGCCGGGGAGCTGTTTTTT. V gene TRBV7-2 combines with J gene TRBJ2-2; TRBD1 matches 10 bases. Germline loops: CDR1 SGHTA, CDR2 FQGNSA. After removal of 8 bases from V and 6 bases from J, the junction contained 12 bases not matched to a gene. CDR3 length: 16 amino acids.

This clonotype has more than one count but fewer than ten. This chain connects TRBV29-1 to TRBJ2-7; D unresolved. The CDR3 is 11 amino acids. V lost 3 bases and J lost 4, with 7 bases in between. Per germline, CDR1 SQVTM and CDR2 ANQGSEA. The chain's CDR3 is CSVDFGYEQYF. CDR3 sequence (DNA): TGCAGCGTTGATTTTGGTTACGAGCAGTACTTC.

The chain is built from TRBV4-1 and TRBJ1-1; D perhaps matches TRBD1 (5 bases). The CDR3 consists of 15 residues. The ends were cut back, 4 bases at V and 1 base at J, with 13 bases in the middle. Germline V gene lookup returns CDR1 MGHRA and CDR2 YSYEKL. The CDR3 DNA is TGCGCCAGCAGCCGGGGGGGACTCTCGAACACTGAAGCTTTCTTT. It is translated as CASSRGGLSNTEAFF.

This clonotype was seen more than once but under ten times. The gene calls are TRBV7-2 and TRBJ2-1, with D possibly TRBD1 on 6 matching bases. Germline V gene sequence: CDR1 SGHTA, CDR2 FQGNSA. There are 13 residues in the CDR3. V was shortened by 5 bases and J by 8 bases, with 13 bases between the two germline ends. The CDR3 region is CASSPGTIDEQFF. In nucleotides, the CDR3 is TGTGCCAGCAGCCCCGGGACAATTGATGAGCAGTTCTTC.

The CDR3 loop is CASSQAGNWNYGYTF. Written as DNA, the CDR3 is TGTGCCAGCAGCCAGGCAGGGAATTGGAACTATGGCTACACCTTC. This chain links TRBV3-1 with TRBJ1-2; D is perhaps TRBD1 (5 bases). The CDR3 extends over 15 amino acids. Germline-derived CDR1 and CDR2 are LGHDT and YNNKEL (reference sequence). With 3 bases removed from V and 2 bases from J, the gap between germline ends came to 13 bases.

CDR3 region: CASSSSIAGAHEQFF. Written as DNA, the CDR3 is TGTGCCAGCAGCTCCTCTATAGCGGGAGCACATGAGCAGTTCTTC. V is TRBV5-4 and J is TRBJ2-1, with 9 positions matching TRBD2. Germline values: CDR1 SGHNT, CDR2 YYREEE (reference sequence). This CDR3 has 15 amino acids. V lost 3 bases to trimming and J lost 8 bases; unmatched junction nucleotides: 9.

This clonotype came up a few times. The chain is built from TRBV11-2 and TRBJ2-6; D not resolved. The CDR3 extends over 14 amino acids. V was shortened by 4 bases and J by 1 base, with 5 bases between the two germline ends. CDR1 and CDR2 (germline): SGHAT, FQNNGV. CDR3 amino acids: CASSYASGANVLTF. CDR3 DNA: TGTGCCAGCAGCTACGCTTCTGGGGCCAACGTCCTGACTTTC.

There are many counts of this clonotype. The rearrangement links TRBV20-1 to TRBJ2-3; D might be TRBD2 (6 bases). Germline values: CDR1 DFQATT, CDR2 SNEGSKA (reference sequence). This CDR3 has 15 amino acids. Trimming left V 0 bases short and J 1 base short, with 11 bases between. The CDR3 loop is CSARDPSGRTDTQYF. CDR3 coding DNA: TGCAGTGCTAGAGATCCGAGCGGGCGCACAGATACGCAGTATTTT.

A remark on this clonotype: A read error may produce the germline difference seen at one junction end. J is TRBJ1-6 and V is TRBV20-1; D remains unclear. Germline values: CDR1 DFQATT, CDR2 SNEGSKA (reference sequence). This CDR3 contains 14 residues. The CDR3 protein is CSARGFRNNSPLHF. The CDR3 nucleotides are TGCAGTGCCAGAGGGTTTCGGAATAATTCACCCCTCCACTTT.